The TCR beta chain described here comes from a study of T cell clonotyping in hematopoietic cell transplantation. This CDR3 is 18 amino acids long. Germline CDR1 and CDR2: LNHNV and YYDKDF (reference sequence). V shed 4 bases and J shed 0 bases, with 18 bases lying between them. Here immunoSEQ multiplex PCR was the method, and the copy in TCRdb shows in-frame clones only, minus some. The data show about 6,000 clones, roughly three quarters seen once. The receptor was isolated from a male patient aged 70 to 79 who had an allogeneic stem cell transplant from an unrelated donor, so T cells may come from the graft donor. Some clones in this sample may be carry-over from other donors' samples. The rearrangement uses TRBV15 and TRBJ2-2; D is possibly TRBD2 (5 bases). This sample comprised peripheral blood mononuclear cells, obtained 180 days after allogeneic stem cell transplant. The CDR3 protein is CATSTPLLQEANTGELFF. DNA of the CDR3: TGTGCCACCAGCACTCCCCTACTCCAGGAGGCGAACACCGGGGAGCTGTTTTTT.